The TCR beta chain described here comes from a study of T cells in Graves' hyperthyroidism and ophthalmopathy. The V and J ends lost 4 bases and 0 bases respectively, with 16 bases between them. The CDR3 is 16 amino acids. Germline CDR1 and CDR2: SGHDT and YYEEEE. The source material, RNA transcripts, was used to amplify TCR beta CDR3 regions. First-round RT-PCR targeting the TCR CDR3 was performed with the HTBI primer set. TCRdb recomputed calls from the multiplex PCR reads with MiXCR, one row per CDR3 protein. Here the sample spans 300,000 to 350,000 distinct CDR3 sequences, about 21% being singletons.

Source material: blood. The chain is built from TRBV5-6 and TRBJ1-1; D gene ambiguous. This clonotype originated in a woman aged 45-59 years with Graves' hyperthyroidism. For the CDR3, the DNA is TGTGCCAGCAGCCCGATTGGGAAAGGCATGAACACTGAAGCTTTCTTT. This translates into CASSPIGKGMNTEAFF.